The rows below give T cell receptor beta chains drawn from one sample of a study of T-cell memory formation after mild COVID-19. TCRdb processed the 5' RACE reads anew with MiXCR; each CDR3 protein has one entry. The repertoire includes 170,000 or so distinct CDR3 sequences, 20% to 25% of them detected once, and about 23% sits in the top ten. Sequenced: PBMCs or a T cell subset sorted from them (not recorded which). These receptors came from an adult woman who had mild COVID-19 (a few samples of this study predate the infection). Cell type and time point are not known. Both conserved end residues are part of each CDR3.

J gene	V gene	CDR3 protein
TRBJ1-2	TRBV7-9	CASSLAYSYGYTF
TRBJ2-3	TRBV11-2	CASSQTQDTQYF
TRBJ2-3	TRBV7-6	CASSSPGKGADTQYF
TRBJ2-1	TRBV5-8	CASSAIEGEQFF
TRBJ2-7	TRBV6-1	CASTFGQAIYEQYF
TRBJ2-5	TRBV2	CASDGTGQETQYF
TRBJ2-7	TRBV19	CASSMISGPLTADLEQYF
TRBJ2-1	TRBV7-9	CASSLSTVHEQFF
TRBJ1-1	TRBV7-9	CASIKAGRTEAFF
TRBJ2-1	TRBV30	CAWSGGGEQFF
TRBJ2-7	TRBV2	CASSVGRESHEQYF
TRBJ1-1	TRBV10-3	CAISEPDRGRDTEAFF
TRBJ2-7	TRBV20-1	CSARGSRDYEQYF
TRBJ2-7	TRBV7-9	CASSPGDEQYF
TRBJ2-7	TRBV7-9	CASSSTSGTHEQYF
TRBJ2-3	TRBV5-1	CASKTGLGSTDTQYF
TRBJ2-7	TRBV11-2	CASSFGQGSEQYF
TRBJ2-5	TRBV13	CASSSGTDRGVEKETQYF
TRBJ2-1	TRBV14	CASSQPATGSIEQFF
TRBJ2-3	TRBV6-6	CASSYSGTTDTQYF
TRBJ2-3	TRBV20-1	CSATIANRGAPGTQYF
TRBJ2-5	TRBV27	CASSPVDGQETQYF
TRBJ2-3	TRBV6-6	CASSPKGQVSTDTQYF
TRBJ1-2	TRBV27	CASSLQGYRDYGYTF
TRBJ2-1	TRBV9	CASTPGGDSYNEQFF
TRBJ1-1	TRBV6-5	CASSQGWAPEAFF
TRBJ2-7	TRBV2	CASSEGLRGAVGLEQYF
TRBJ2-1	TRBV13	CASSRTGQYNEQFF
TRBJ1-5	TRBV7-8	CASSSDPWGLHQPQHF
TRBJ1-5	TRBV3-1	CATSDRAGNQPQHF
TRBJ1-1	TRBV7-2	CASSSRGWTEAFF
TRBJ2-5	TRBV5-1	CASSLGLGAQETQYF
TRBJ2-3	TRBV7-2	CASSLDVLRSSTDTQYF
TRBJ2-1	TRBV7-9	CASSLVAGGLEQFF
TRBJ2-1	TRBV24-1	CATSDSLAVGGNNEQFF
TRBJ2-7	TRBV9	CASSASGSQAYEQYF
TRBJ1-1	TRBV6-5	CASSYHVNTEAFF
TRBJ2-7	TRBV7-9	CASRGSAGVNEQYF
TRBJ2-7	TRBV5-1	CASSLGGLAGDPYEQYF
TRBJ1-2	TRBV6-1	CASNPRGSYGYTF
TRBJ2-6	TRBV9	CASSVVAGPSGANVLTF
TRBJ2-1	TRBV29-1	CSVRLAGVNEQFF
TRBJ2-1	TRBV5-5	CASSWGQGADEQFF